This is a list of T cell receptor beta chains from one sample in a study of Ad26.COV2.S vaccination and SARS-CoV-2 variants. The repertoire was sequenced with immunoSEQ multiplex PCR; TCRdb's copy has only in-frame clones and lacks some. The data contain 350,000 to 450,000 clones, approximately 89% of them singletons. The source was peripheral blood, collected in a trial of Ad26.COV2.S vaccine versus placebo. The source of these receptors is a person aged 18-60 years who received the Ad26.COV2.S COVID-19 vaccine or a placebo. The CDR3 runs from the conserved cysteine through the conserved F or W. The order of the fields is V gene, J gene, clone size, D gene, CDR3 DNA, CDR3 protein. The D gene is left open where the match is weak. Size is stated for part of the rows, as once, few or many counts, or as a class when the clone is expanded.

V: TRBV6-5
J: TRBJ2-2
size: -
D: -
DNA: TGTGCCAGCAGTTCCCCGAACACCGGGGAGCTGTTTTTT
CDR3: CASSSPNTGELFF

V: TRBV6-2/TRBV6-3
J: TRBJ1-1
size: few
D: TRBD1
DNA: TGTGCCAGCAGTGATACCAGGGGGAGCACTGAAGCTTTCTTT
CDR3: CASSDTRGSTEAFF

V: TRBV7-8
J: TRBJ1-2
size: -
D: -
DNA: TGTGCCAGCAGCTTAATGGGAAGGGACTATGGCTACACCTTC
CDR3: CASSLMGRDYGYTF

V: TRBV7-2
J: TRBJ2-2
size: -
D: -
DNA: TGTGCCAGCAGCCAATCTAGTGTCCCCGGGGAGCTGTTTTTT
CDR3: CASSQSSVPGELFF

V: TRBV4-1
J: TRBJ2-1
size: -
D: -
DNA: TGCGCCAGCAGCCAAGATAAGTTGGCGAGTTTATTGGGCAATGAGCAGTTCTTC
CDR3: CASSQDKLASLLGNEQFF

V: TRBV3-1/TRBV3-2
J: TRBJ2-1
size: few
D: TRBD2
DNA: TGTGCCAGCAGCCAAGGGAGACTAGCCCAAAATGAGCAGTTCTTC
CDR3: CASSQGRLAQNEQFF

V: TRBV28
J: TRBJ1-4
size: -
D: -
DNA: TGTGCCAGCAGTTTAGGGCAGGGGAGGTTTGCAACTAATGAAAAACTGTTTTTT
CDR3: CASSLGQGRFATNEKLFF

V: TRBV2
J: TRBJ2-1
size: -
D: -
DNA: TGTGCCAGAGAGAAGGAGCAGTTCTTC
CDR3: CAREKEQFF

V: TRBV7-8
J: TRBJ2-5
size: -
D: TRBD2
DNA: TGTGCCAGCAGCTTAGGAATCGGACTAGCGGGAGGGAAAGAGACCCAGTACTTC
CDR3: CASSLGIGLAGGKETQYF

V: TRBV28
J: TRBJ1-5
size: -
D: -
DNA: TGTGCCAGCAGCGGCCGTCAGGGTTATCAGCCCCAGCATTTT
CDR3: CASSGRQGYQPQHF

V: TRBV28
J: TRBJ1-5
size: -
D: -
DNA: TGTGCCAGCAGTCCCACAGGGAGCAATCAGCCCCAGCATTTT
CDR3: CASSPTGSNQPQHF

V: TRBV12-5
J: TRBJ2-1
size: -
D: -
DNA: TGTGCTAGTGGTTTGTCAGCTAGCTTCATGAATGAGCAGTTCTTC
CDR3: CASGLSASFMNEQFF

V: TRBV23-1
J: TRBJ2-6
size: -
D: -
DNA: TGCGCCACCCCGGGACCGACGCTGTTACCCCGGTTCGGGGCCAACGTCCTGACTTTC
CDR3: CATPGPTLLPRFGANVLTF

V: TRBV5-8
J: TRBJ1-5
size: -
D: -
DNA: TGTGCCAGCAGCCCCGGGGAGGGCCCTAATCAGCCCCAGCATTTT
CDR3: CASSPGEGPNQPQHF

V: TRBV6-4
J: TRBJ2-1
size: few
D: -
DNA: TGTGCCAGCAGTGAAGGAGGGGATGGGGATGAGCAGTTCTTC
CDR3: CASSEGGDGDEQFF

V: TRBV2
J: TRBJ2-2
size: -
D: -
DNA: TGTGCCAGCAGTGAAGAGGGGACGTGGTTGGGCGGGGAGCTGTTTTTT
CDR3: CASSEEGTWLGGELFF

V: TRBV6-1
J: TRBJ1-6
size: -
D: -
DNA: TGTGCCAGCAGTGACGGGATCCGGGCCTCAGGGAATTCACCCCTCCACTTT
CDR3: CASSDGIRASGNSPLHF

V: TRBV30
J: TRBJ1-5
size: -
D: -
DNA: TGTGCCTGGAGTCTAGGGGGCAATCAGCCCCAGCATTTT
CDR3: CAWSLGGNQPQHF

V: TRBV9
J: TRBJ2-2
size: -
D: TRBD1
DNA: TGTGCCAGCAGCCCTCGGACAGGGAGAACCGGGGAGCTGTTTTTT
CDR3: CASSPRTGRTGELFF

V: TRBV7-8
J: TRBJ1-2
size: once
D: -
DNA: TGTGCCAGCAGCTTAAAAAGGGGTCAGGGCTGGTATGGCTACACCTTC
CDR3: CASSLKRGQGWYGYTF

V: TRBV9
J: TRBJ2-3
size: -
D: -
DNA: TGTGCCAGCAGCGTAGCAGGGGTCACAGATACGCAGTATTTT
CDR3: CASSVAGVTDTQYF

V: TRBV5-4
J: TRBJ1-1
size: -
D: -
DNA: TGTGCCAGCAGCTTGGCCACGAACACTGAAGCTTTCTTT
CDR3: CASSLATNTEAFF

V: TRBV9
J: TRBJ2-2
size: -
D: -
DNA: TGTGCCAGCAGCGTAGTAAGCAGAGCGAACACCGGGGAGCTGTTTTTT
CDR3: CASSVVSRANTGELFF

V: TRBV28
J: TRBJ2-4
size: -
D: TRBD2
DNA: TGTGCCAGCAGTTCAAATCTAGCGGGAATTTGGAACATTCAGTACTTC
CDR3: CASSSNLAGIWNIQYF

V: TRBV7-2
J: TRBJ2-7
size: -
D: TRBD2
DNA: TGTGCCAGCAGCTTAGAGGGGGGACTAGCGGCCTCCTACGAGCAGTACTTC
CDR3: CASSLEGGLAASYEQYF

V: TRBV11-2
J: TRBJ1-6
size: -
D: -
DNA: TGTGCCAGCAGCCGACCTCAGGGGTTACGTAATTCACCCCTCCACTTT
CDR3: CASSRPQGLRNSPLHF

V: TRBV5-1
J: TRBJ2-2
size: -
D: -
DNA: TGCGCCAGCAGCTTGGGGACGAAAACCGGGGAGCTGTTTTTT
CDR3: CASSLGTKTGELFF

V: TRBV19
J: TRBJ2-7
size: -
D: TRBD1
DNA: TGTGCCAGTAGCTTGGACAGGGGCGAGCAGTACTTC
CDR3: CASSLDRGEQYF

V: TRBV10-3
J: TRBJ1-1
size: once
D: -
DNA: TGTGCCATCAAAGCAGGGAACACTGAAGCTTTCTTT
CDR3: CAIKAGNTEAFF

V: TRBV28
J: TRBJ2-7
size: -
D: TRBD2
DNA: TGTGCCAGCAGGACTAGCGGGATCTACGAGCAGTACTTC
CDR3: CASRTSGIYEQYF

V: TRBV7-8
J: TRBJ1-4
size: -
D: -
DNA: TGTGCCAGCAAAGAAAAGACAGGCCCGCCAACTAATGAAAAACTGTTTTTT
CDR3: CASKEKTGPPTNEKLFF

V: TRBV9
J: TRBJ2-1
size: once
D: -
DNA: TGTGCCAGCAGCGTAGGAAGGGTCTTGATTGGTCATGAGCAGTTCTTC
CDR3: CASSVGRVLIGHEQFF

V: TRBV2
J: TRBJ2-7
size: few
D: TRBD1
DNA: TGTGCCAGCAGGGGACAGAACTACGAGCAGTACTTC
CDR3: CASRGQNYEQYF

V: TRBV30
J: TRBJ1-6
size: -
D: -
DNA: TGTGCCTGGGGGGAACCGGGGCTTTATTCACCCCTCCACTTT
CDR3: CAWGEPGLYSPLHF

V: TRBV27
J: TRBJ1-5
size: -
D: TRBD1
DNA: TGTGCCAGCAGTTTAGGGACAGCTAATCAGCCCCAGCATTTT
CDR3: CASSLGTANQPQHF

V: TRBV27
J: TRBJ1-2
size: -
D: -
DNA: TGTGCCAGCAGTCTACGGGGAGAGGCGTATGGCTACACCTTC
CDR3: CASSLRGEAYGYTF

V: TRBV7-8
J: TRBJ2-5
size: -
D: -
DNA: TGTGCCAGCAGCTTAGCTTCGGGGAGGGAGACCCAGTACTTC
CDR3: CASSLASGRETQYF

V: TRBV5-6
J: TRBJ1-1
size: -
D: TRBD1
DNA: TGTGCCAGCAGCTTGATTAACAGGGGACTAAACACTGAAGCTTTCTTT
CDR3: CASSLINRGLNTEAFF

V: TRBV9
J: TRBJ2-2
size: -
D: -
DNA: TGTGCCAGCAGCGTAGTACCCAGGGCGGGCACCGGGGAGCTGTTTTTT
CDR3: CASSVVPRAGTGELFF

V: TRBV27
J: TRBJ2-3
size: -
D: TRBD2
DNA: TGTGCCAGCAGTTTATCGGGTCGACTAGCGGTTTACACAGATACGCAGTATTTT
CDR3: CASSLSGRLAVYTDTQYF

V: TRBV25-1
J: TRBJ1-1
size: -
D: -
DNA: TGTGCCAGCAGTGAACTCTTGCGGTTGAACACTGAAGCTTTCTTT
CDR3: CASSELLRLNTEAFF

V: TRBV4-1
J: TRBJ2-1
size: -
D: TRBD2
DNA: TGCGCCAGCAGCCAAGAGGTGCAACTAGCGGGAAACAATGAGCAGTTCTTC
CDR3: CASSQEVQLAGNNEQFF

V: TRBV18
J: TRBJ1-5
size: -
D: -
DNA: TGTGCCAGCTCACCAGGGGCAGAGCGGCAGCCCCAGCATTTT
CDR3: CASSPGAERQPQHF

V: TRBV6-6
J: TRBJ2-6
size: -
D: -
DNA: TGTGCCAGCGGGAATGAAGGTGGCGGGGCCAACGTCCTGACTTTC
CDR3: CASGNEGGGANVLTF

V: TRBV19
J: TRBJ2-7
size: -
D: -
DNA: TGTGCCAGTAGTATAGATAAGAAGTCTTCCCAATACGAGCAGTACTTC
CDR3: CASSIDKKSSQYEQYF

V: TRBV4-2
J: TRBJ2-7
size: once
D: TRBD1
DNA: TGTGCCAGCAGCCTTGGGACAGGGGAAGGTTACGAGCAGTACTTC
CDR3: CASSLGTGEGYEQYF

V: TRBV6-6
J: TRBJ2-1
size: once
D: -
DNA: TGTGCCAGCAGGGACCGACTAGAGCAGTTCTTC
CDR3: CASRDRLEQFF

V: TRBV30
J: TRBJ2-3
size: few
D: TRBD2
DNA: TGTGCCTGGGGTATGCGCCCCGGACTAGCGACCCGGAGAACTTACACAGATACGCAGTATTTT
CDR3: CAWGMRPGLATRRTYTDTQYF

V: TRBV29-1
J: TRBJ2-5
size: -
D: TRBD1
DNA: TGCAGCGTTGAAGAGGCGACAGGGGGCGCCAGAGAGACCCAGTACTTC
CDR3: CSVEEATGGARETQYF

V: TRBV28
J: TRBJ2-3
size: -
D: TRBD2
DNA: TGTGCCAGCCTAGCGGGAGGCTCGGGCACAGATACGCAGTATTTT
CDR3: CASLAGGSGTDTQYF

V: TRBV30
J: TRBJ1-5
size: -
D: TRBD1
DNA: TGTGCCTGGAGTCCCTTCGGACAGGAGATTAGCAATCAGCCCCAGCATTTT
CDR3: CAWSPFGQEISNQPQHF

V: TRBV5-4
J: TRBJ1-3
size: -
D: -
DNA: TGTGCCAGCAGCTTTCGCGGGGGAGATGGAAACACCATATATTTT
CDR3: CASSFRGGDGNTIYF

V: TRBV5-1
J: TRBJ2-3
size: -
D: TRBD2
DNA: TGCGCCAGCAGCCGCGGGGGGACTAGCGGCACAGATACGCAGTATTTT
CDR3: CASSRGGTSGTDTQYF

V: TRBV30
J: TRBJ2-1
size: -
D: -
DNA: TGTGCCTGGAGTGGGGACAATGAGCAGTTCTTC
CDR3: CAWSGDNEQFF